This TCR beta chain was obtained from a study of blood T cell repertoires in COVID-19. Study-level background: T cells, B-cell-depleted T cells, or PBMCs supplied cDNA or gDNA.

Exposed participants came across a COVID-19 case within 2 weeks before study entry. Original methodology: By means of reference gene primer amplification, nucleated cell counts were estimated. The repertoire was sequenced with immunoSEQ multiplex PCR; TCRdb's copy has only in-frame clones and lacks some. The DNA was the basis for D and trimming; V, J and clone size are from that table. The top ten hold approximately 51% of the sample, which has 65,000 or so clones, roughly 70% seen once. The CDR3 contains 14 residues. The V gene lost 1 base and the J gene lost 8 bases, with 10 bases spanning the gap. The V gene's germline CDR1 is SGHDT and CDR2 YYEEEE.

The receptor was isolated from a woman in her fifties or sixties who had been exposed to COVID-19. The rearrangement links TRBV5-6 to TRBJ1-6; no clear D gene. The source material was PBMCs or T cells enriched from blood (not recorded which). In nucleotides, the CDR3 is TGTGCCAGCAGCTTGACGGGTGATTATTCACCCCTCCACTTT. This gives the protein CASSLTGDYSPLHF. Filled out from reference TRBV5-6 and TRBJ1-6, the complete variable domain reads DAGVTQSPTHLIKTRGQQVTLRCSPKSGHDTVSWYQQALGQGPQFIFQYYEEEERQRGNFPDRFSGHQFPNYSSELNVNALLLGDSALYLCASSLTGDYSPLHFGNGTRLTVT.